The 28 T cell receptor beta chains below were found in one sample sequenced in a study of blood T cell repertoires in COVID-19. Assay used: immunoSEQ multiplex PCR; TCRdb lists only in-frame clones, some missing. The sample lists roughly 260,000 clones; approximately 86% were seen once. Sequences were obtained from PBMCs or T cells enriched from blood (not recorded which). These receptors originate from a woman aged 25 to 39 with acute COVID-19.

V and J are TRBV5-1 and TRBJ1-2, with 9 bases fitting TRBD1. This CDR3 contains 14 residues. Trimming removed 0 bases from V and 7 bases from J; junction bases left unmatched: 4. Looked up from germline, CDR1 is SGHRS and CDR2 is YFSETQ. The CDR3 loop reads CASSLGQGVSGYTF. CDR3 nucleotide sequence: TGCGCCAGCAGCTTGGGACAGGGGGTTAGTGGCTACACCTTC. The entire variable domain, with the rest obtained from reference TRBV5-1 and TRBJ1-2, is as follows: KAGVTQTPRYLIKTRGQQVTLSCSPISGHRSVSWYQQTPGQGLQFLFEYFSETQRNKGNFPGRFSGRQFSNSRSEMNVSTLELGDSALYLCASSLGQGVSGYTFGSGTRLTVV.

This clone showed up just once. The chain has TRBV5-4 and TRBJ2-5; 9 bases are a match to TRBD2. The CDR3 totals 16 residues. Germline V gene data show CDR1 as SGHNT and CDR2 as YYREEE (reference sequence). V was pared by 0 bases and J by 5 bases, with 8 bases of the junction left unmatched. CDR3 nucleotides: TGTGCCAGCAGCTTGGGTGCGGGGGGGCGAGGGGAGACCCAGTACTTC. Translated, it gives CASSLGAGGRGETQYF.

This clone was detected only a few times. The chain uses TRBV18 and TRBJ2-1; 7 nucleotides match TRBD1. This CDR3 is built from 15 residues. Per germline, CDR1 KGHSH and CDR2 LQKENI. The V segment lost 3 bases and the J segment 4 bases; nucleotides outside the gene matches: 6. Here the CDR3 DNA reads TGTGCCAGCTCACCCACAGGGGAGAGATACAATGAGCAGTTCTTC. Translated: CASSPTGERYNEQFF. The full variable domain, with the rest looked up from reference TRBV18 and TRBJ2-1, is NAGVMQNPRHLVRRRGQEARLRCSPMKGHSHVYWYRQLPEEGLKFMVYLQKENIIDESGMPKERFSAEFPKEGPSILRIQQVVRGDSAAYFCASSPTGERYNEQFFGPGTRLTVL.

The V and J genes are TRBV4-2 and TRBJ1-5, with a possible D match to TRBD1 (5 bases). CDR3 size: 22 residues. Germline V gene sequence: CDR1 LGHNA, CDR2 YNFKEQ. V was pared by 4 bases and J by 4 bases, with 35 bases between. The CDR3: CASSLHSTKTALAVSTNQPQHF. Written as DNA, the CDR3 is TGTGCCAGCAGCCTTCACTCGACCAAGACAGCGTTGGCAGTTTCCACAAATCAGCCCCAGCATTTT.

This chain uses TRBV18 with TRBJ2-1, with 9 bases aligning to TRBD1. Per the germline V gene, CDR1 is KGHSH and CDR2 is LQKENI. V shed 8 bases and J 3 bases; nucleotides not matched to a gene: 8. The CDR3 loop spans 15 amino acids. CDR3 region: CASQPGTGIYNEQFF. CDR3 DNA: TGTGCCAGCCAACCCGGGACAGGGATCTACAATGAGCAGTTCTTC.

The rearrangement uses TRBV6-1 and TRBJ2-2, with 12 bases matching TRBD1. Germline V gives CDR1 MNHNS, CDR2 SASEGT. V lost 0 bases and J lost 1; bases outside the gene matches: 6. The CDR3 extends over 19 amino acids. CDR3 nucleotides: TGTGCCAGCAGTGAAGCGCAAGGGACAGGGGGCTTGAACACCGGGGAGCTGTTTTTT. This translates into CASSEAQGTGGLNTGELFF.

Notes on this clone: The same CDR3 is also encoded by other DNA sequences in this sample. The chain recombines TRBV5-4 with TRBJ2-1; 11 nucleotides agree with TRBD2. The CDR3 totals 15 residues. J gave up 6 bases and V 0 bases, and 2 bases lay outside the gene matches. Germline CDR1 is SGHNT and CDR2 is YYREEE (reference sequence). The CDR3 DNA reads as TGTGCCAGCAGCTTGGGCCTAGCGGGAGGCAATGAGCAGTTCTTC. Translating it yields CASSLGLAGGNEQFF. Combining the CDR3 with reference TRBV5-4 and TRBJ2-1 gives the whole variable domain ETGVTQSPTHLIKTRGQQVTLRCSSQSGHNTVSWYQQALGQGPQFIFQYYREEENGRGNFPPRFSGLQFPNYSSELNVNALELDDSALYLCASSLGLAGGNEQFFGPGTRLTVL.

The V and J genes are TRBV21-1 and TRBJ2-2; TRBD1, the table's D call, was not compared with the DNA. TRBV21-1 is a known pseudogene. The CDR3 sequence is 16 residues long. The chain's CDR3 is CASSKVRQPGTGELFF. DNA for the CDR3: TGTGCCAGCAGCAAAGTCAGGCAGCCAGGGACCGGGGAGCTGTTTTTT.

The chain uses TRBV9 and TRBJ2-7; 12 bases are shared with TRBD1. With 3 bases clipped from V and 5 bases from J, the junction kept 6 bases outside the gene matches. Germline V gene data show CDR1 as SGDLS and CDR2 as YYNGEE. CDR3 length: 15 amino acids. CDR3 sequence: CASSDGTGGMNEQYF. The CDR3 DNA sequence: TGTGCCAGCAGCGACGGGACAGGGGGCATGAACGAGCAGTACTTC.

This sequence joins TRBV4-3 and TRBJ2-5, with TRBD2 identical over 7 bases. The CDR3 has 15 amino acids. Germline assignment: CDR1 LGHNA and CDR2 YSLEER. With 4 bases clipped from V and 3 bases from J, the junction kept 8 bases outside the gene matches. This CDR3 is CASSPQLGGEETQYF. The CDR3 nucleotides are TGCGCCAGCAGCCCACAACTGGGAGGGGAAGAGACCCAGTACTTC.

This CDR3 is CASSFPSSGLETQYF. The CDR3 DNA reads as TGTGCCAGCAGCTTTCCATCTAGCGGTCTGGAGACCCAGTACTTC. The rearrangement links TRBV6-2 or TRBV6-3 to TRBJ2-5, with 7 positions matching TRBD2. CDR3 length: 15 amino acids. Germline loops: CDR1 MNHEY, CDR2 SVGEGT. The V gene end was trimmed by 6 bases and the J gene end by 5 bases; junction bases not matched to a gene: 12.

The CDR3, as DNA: TGTGCCAGCAGCGTAGGGGGGGTCACCAATCAGCCCCAGCATTTT. This encodes CASSVGGVTNQPQHF. V usage is TRBV9 and J usage is TRBJ1-5, with a possible D match to TRBD1 (5 bases). Per the germline V gene, CDR1 is SGDLS and CDR2 is YYNGEE. Trimming pared 0 bases from V and 3 bases from J, leaving 10 bases between. The CDR3 is 15 residues long.

V usage is TRBV29-1 and J usage is TRBJ2-7; D is uncertain. The CDR3 is 12 amino acids. The germline V gene encodes CDR1 SQVTM and CDR2 ANQGSEA. V was pared by 5 bases and J by 2 bases, with 10 bases between. CDR3 protein: CSVYYSPYEQYF. The CDR3 bases are TGCAGCGTTTATTATTCCCCCTACGAGCAGTACTTC.

This clone was picked up a small number of times. This chain links TRBV6-5 with TRBJ1-5; TRBD1 matches at 12 bases. With 6 bases clipped from V and 7 bases from J, the junction kept 4 bases outside the gene matches. The CDR3 length is 14 residues. Germline CDR1 MNHEY, CDR2 SVGAGI. This chain's CDR3 is CASRPGTGGQPQHF. The CDR3 DNA reads TGTGCCAGCAGACCCGGGACAGGGGGCCAGCCCCAGCATTTT.

The chain couples TRBV29-1 to TRBJ2-1; maybe TRBD1 (5 bases). V was pared by 3 bases and J by 3 bases, with 9 bases between. Germline CDR1 is SQVTM and CDR2 is ANQGSEA. The CDR3 has 13 residues. The CDR3 is CSVEVRGYNEQFF. DNA of the CDR3: TGCAGCGTTGAGGTAAGGGGCTACAATGAGCAGTTCTTC.

The V gene is TRBV7-9, the J gene TRBJ2-1; D perhaps matches TRBD2 (7 bases). The germline V gene has CDR1 SEHNR and CDR2 FQNEAQ (reference sequence). Trimming pared 4 bases from V and 2 bases from J, leaving 18 bases between. This CDR3 spans 17 amino acids. DNA of the CDR3: TGTGCCAGCAGCTCCCGGGGGGCGGGAGAACCCTACAATGAGCAGTTCTTC. Residues: CASSSRGAGEPYNEQFF.

V is TRBV7-9 and J is TRBJ1-4, with D maybe TRBD1 (6 bases). The V and J ends lost 5 bases and 7 bases respectively, with 8 bases between them. The CDR3 sequence is 12 residues long. The germline CDR1 and CDR2 sequences are SEHNR and FQNEAQ (reference sequence). The chain's CDR3 is CASSPDSEKLFF. The CDR3 region has the DNA TGTGCCAGCAGCCCGGACAGTGAAAAACTGTTTTTT.

The V gene is TRBV19, the J gene TRBJ1-6, with TRBD1 matching over 7 bases. The V gene end was trimmed by 4 bases and the J gene end by 9 bases; junction bases not matched to a gene: 9. Germline assignment: CDR1 LNHDA and CDR2 SQIVND (reference sequence). This CDR3 spans 15 amino acids. The CDR3 DNA reads as TGTGCCAGTAGTACCACAGGGGACGTTCGTTCACCCCTCCACTTT. Residues: CASSTTGDVRSPLHF.

The count of this clone is one. The chain couples TRBV24-1 to TRBJ1-2; no reliable D call. Per germline, CDR1 KGHDR and CDR2 SFDVKD. V lost 4 bases, J lost 3 bases, and 5 bases lay in between. The CDR3 has 12 residues. CDR3 sequence (DNA): TGTGCCACCAGTGACTCCGACTATGGCTACACCTTC. Protein product: CATSDSDYGYTF.

This clone was seen a handful of times. The chain combines TRBV30 with TRBJ1-1, with D tentatively TRBD1 (5 bases). The CDR3 has 11 amino acids. CDR1 and CDR2 (germline): GTSNPN, SVGIG (reference sequence). V lost 3 bases and J 7 bases, leaving 9 bases between the germline ends. The CDR3 reads CAWRQQGEAFF. The CDR3 DNA reads as TGTGCCTGGAGGCAGCAGGGTGAAGCTTTCTTT.

This clone was found once. V is TRBV9 and J is TRBJ2-2; TRBD2 agrees at 12 bases. J gave up 3 bases and V 0 bases, and 6 bases lay outside the gene matches. CDR1 is SGDLS, CDR2 YYNGEE, per germline. The CDR3 has 18 residues. CDR3 loop: CASSVGLAGGLYTGELFF. CDR3 DNA: TGTGCCAGCAGCGTAGGGCTAGCGGGGGGGCTTTACACCGGGGAGCTGTTTTTT.

The CDR3 loop reads CASSGAGADTQYF. The DNA for the CDR3 is TGTGCCAGCAGTGGTGCGGGAGCAGATACGCAGTATTTT. The chain links TRBV25-1 to TRBJ2-3; 7 nucleotides match TRBD2. CDR3 length: 13 residues. Per the germline V gene, CDR1 is MGHDK and CDR2 is SYGVNS. After removal of 4 bases from V and 4 bases from J, the junction contained 2 bases not matched to a gene.

This chain uses TRBV10-3 with TRBJ1-3; D call uncertain. The germline V gene has CDR1 ENHRY and CDR2 SYGVKD. The V end was cut by 2 bases, the J end by 1 base, with 9 bases between. The CDR3 runs to 15 residues. The CDR3 DNA reads TGTGCCATCAGTGAGCCGACATCATCTGGAAACACCATATATTTT. Its protein product is CAISEPTSSGNTIYF.

The CDR3, as DNA: TGTGCCAGCAGACGACACAGGGCTTTTGGTAATGAAAAACTGTTTTTT. It is translated as CASRRHRAFGNEKLFF. This sequence joins TRBV21-1 and TRBJ1-4; TRBD1, the D gene given by the table, was not confirmed from the DNA. TRBV21-1 counts as a pseudogene. The CDR3 is made up of 16 amino acids.

CDR3 in amino acids: CATGTSDRGVNDEQFF. DNA for the CDR3: TGTGCCACCGGTACCAGCGACAGGGGTGTTAACGATGAGCAGTTCTTC. The rearrangement uses TRBV24-1 and TRBJ2-1; 8 bases match TRBD1. V was clipped by 9 bases and J by 8 bases; unmatched bases: 17. The germline V gene has CDR1 KGHDR and CDR2 SFDVKD. This CDR3 has 16 residues.

This rearrangement joins TRBV14 to TRBJ2-3; D might be TRBD2 (6 bases). V gave up 3 bases and J gave up 2 bases, with 15 bases separating them. The CDR3 covers 16 residues. Germline V CDR1 and CDR2: SGHDN, FVKESK. The CDR3 loop is CASSQLRRENTDTQYF. The CDR3 DNA reads as TGTGCCAGCAGCCAGTTGCGGCGGGAAAACACAGATACGCAGTATTTT.

The chain carries TRBV7-3 and TRBJ2-2; the match to TRBD2 covers 7 bases. The CDR3 length is 14 residues. After removal of 5 bases from V and 5 bases from J, the junction contained 5 bases not matched to a gene. Per germline, CDR1 SGHTA and CDR2 FQGTGA. CDR3 coding DNA: TGTGCCAGCAGCCCCCTCGGGGGGACCGGGGAGCTGTTTTTT. This sequence encodes CASSPLGGTGELFF.

V usage is TRBV2 and J usage is TRBJ2-7, with 8 bases matching TRBD1. Unmatched junction bases numbered 8, after V lost 7 bases and J lost 6 bases. CDR1 is SNHLY, CDR2 FYNNEI, per germline. This CDR3 comprises 13 residues. The CDR3 DNA reads as TGTGCCAGCAACACCGGGACAGGCATCGAGCAGTACTTC. Its translation is CASNTGTGIEQYF.